The 31 T cell receptor beta chains reported below all come from one sample, sequenced in a study of patients and donors after allogeneic stem cell transplantation. One entry per CDR3 protein results from TCRdb running MiXCR on the RT-PCR reads. Of over 150,000 distinct CDR3 sequences in the sample, around 30% were seen once. The sequenced sample consisted of blood, either unsorted or a sorted T cell fraction (not recorded which). Receptors originate from a human donor who was either an allogeneic HSCT recipient or a stem cell or donor lymphocyte infusion donor (not recorded which). It is not recorded whose cells these are; they may come from a transplant donor.

This clonotype was counted only a few times. This chain joins TRBV25-1 and TRBJ1-4; TRBD1 matches at 12 bases. CDR1 and CDR2 from the germline V gene are MGHDK and SYGVNS. The V segment lost 5 bases and the J segment 8 bases; nucleotides outside the gene matches: 6. The CDR3 consists of 15 residues. CDR3 sequence reads: CASSYSGTGGEKLFF. CDR3 nucleotide sequence: TGTGCCAGCAGTTACTCCGGGACAGGGGGCGAAAAACTGTTTTTT.

The chain combines TRBV20-1 with TRBJ2-1; 10 bases agree with TRBD2. This CDR3 region has 17 residues. The V gene end was trimmed by 6 bases and the J gene end by 0 bases; junction bases not matched to a gene: 11. Germline values: CDR1 DFQATT, CDR2 SNEGSKA (reference sequence). The CDR3: CSAWTSGPFRSYNEQFF. DNA for the CDR3: TGCAGTGCCTGGACTAGCGGACCGTTCCGCTCCTACAATGAGCAGTTCTTC.

This chain joins TRBV24-1 and TRBJ2-1, with 8 bases that match TRBD1. The junction had 4 bases not matched to a gene; V was cut back by 6 bases and J by 7 bases. The CDR3 is 13 residues long. Germline-derived CDR1 and CDR2 are KGHDR and SFDVKD. CDR3 protein: CATSTGGSNEQFF. In DNA, the CDR3 is TGTGCCACCAGTACAGGGGGAAGTAATGAGCAGTTCTTC.

This clonotype was seen repeatedly, ten times or more. This chain connects TRBV20-1 to TRBJ1-5; 8 bases are shared with TRBD1. The CDR3 contains 17 residues. V lost 0 bases to trimming and J lost 1 base; unmatched junction nucleotides: 8. Germline-derived CDR1 and CDR2 are DFQATT and SNEGSKA (reference sequence). CDR3 region: CSARDANTGGSNQPQHF. The CDR3 bases are TGCAGTGCTAGAGACGCGAACACAGGGGGAAGCAATCAGCCCCAGCATTTT.

This clonotype was observed many times. This sequence joins TRBV18 and TRBJ1-4; TRBD1 matches 7 bases. The CDR3 length is 16 residues. V lost 4 bases to trimming and J lost 0 bases; unmatched junction nucleotides: 5. Germline values: CDR1 KGHSH, CDR2 LQKENI. The CDR3 here is CASSQGQLATNEKLFF. CDR3 DNA: TGTGCCAGCTCACAGGGACAGCTTGCAACTAATGAAAAACTGTTTTTT.

This clonotype was seen a handful of times. The genes are TRBV4-2 and TRBJ2-3; 7 nucleotides match TRBD2. Germline V gene sequence: CDR1 LGHNA, CDR2 YNFKEQ. The CDR3 has 15 amino acids. V trimming: 1 base; J trimming: 1 base; junction bases outside the gene matches: 2. The CDR3 nucleotides read TGTGCCAGCAGCCAAGCCCTAGCGGGCACAGATACGCAGTATTTT. Encoded protein: CASSQALAGTDTQYF.

This clonotype was counted only a few times. V is TRBV28 and J is TRBJ2-5; no firm D call. This CDR3 region has 15 residues. Germline CDR1 is MDHEN and CDR2 is SYDVKM. The ends were cut back, 4 bases at V and 1 base at J, with 13 bases in the middle. The CDR3 DNA is TGTGCCAGCAGTTCGCATAAGTGGACCCAAGAGACCCAGTACTTC. This encodes CASSSHKWTQETQYF.

This clonotype has at least ten counts. The chain couples TRBV15 to TRBJ1-6; D remains unclear. The V gene lost 5 bases and the J gene lost 5 bases, with 10 bases spanning the gap. The CDR3 has 14 residues. Germline loops: CDR1 LNHNV, CDR2 YYDKDF (reference sequence). For the CDR3, the DNA is TGTGCCACCAGCGCCTGGGAGGATAATTCACCCCTCCACTTT. Its protein is CATSAWEDNSPLHF.

This clonotype appeared a few times. The rearrangement joins TRBV6-1 to TRBJ1-5, with D possibly TRBD1 on 5 matching bases. Germline V gives CDR1 MNHNS, CDR2 SASEGT. Deletions cut 6 bases from V and 1 base from J, with 16 bases between. The CDR3 sequence is 16 residues long. This chain's CDR3 is CASRGRGRESNQPQHF. The CDR3 nucleotides read TGTGCCAGCAGGGGAAGGGGAAGGGAGAGCAATCAGCCCCAGCATTTT.

This clonotype has just a few counts. The chain has TRBV27 and TRBJ2-3; no clear D gene. The V end lost 0 bases, the J end lost 3 bases, and 13 bases lay between the germline ends. Germline lookup yields CDR1 MNHEY and CDR2 SMNVEV (reference sequence). CDR3 length: 16 amino acids. As DNA, the CDR3 is TGTGCCAGCAGTTTATCGTGGGTTGTTGGGACAGATACGCAGTATTTT. Its protein product is CASSLSWVVGTDTQYF.

The chain couples TRBV20-1 to TRBJ2-1; TRBD1 is a possible D gene (5 bases). CDR1 and CDR2 from the germline V gene are DFQATT and SNEGSKA (reference sequence). The CDR3 is made up of 16 amino acids. V shed 0 bases and J shed 2 bases, with 14 bases lying between them. The CDR3 DNA reads TGCAGTGCTAGAGATTATCAGGGCCCGACCTACAATGAGCAGTTCTTC. Protein product: CSARDYQGPTYNEQFF.

This chain links TRBV5-1 with TRBJ2-4; D unresolved. The CDR3 consists of 13 residues. CDR1 and CDR2 from the germline V gene are SGHRS and YFSETQ. V lost 5 bases and J lost 6, with 12 bases in between. CDR3 region: CASSPGPGNIQYF. Written as DNA, the CDR3 is TGCGCCAGCAGTCCCGGACCTGGAAACATTCAGTACTTC.

This clonotype turned up a few times. The chain joins TRBV5-1 to TRBJ2-1; D is undetermined. The CDR3 has 12 amino acids. The germline CDR1 and CDR2 sequences are SGHRS and YFSETQ. The V gene lost 2 bases and the J gene lost 8 bases, with 8 bases spanning the gap. CDR3 loop: CASSLPQDEQFF. The CDR3 nucleotides are TGCGCCAGCAGCTTACCGCAGGATGAGCAGTTCTTC. The whole variable domain, filled in from reference TRBV5-1 and TRBJ2-1, reads KAGVTQTPRYLIKTRGQQVTLSCSPISGHRSVSWYQQTPGQGLQFLFEYFSETQRNKGNFPGRFSGRQFSNSRSEMNVSTLELGDSALYLCASSLPQDEQFFGPGTRLTVL.

This clonotype has just a few counts. V is TRBV29-1 and J is TRBJ2-5, with 12 bases fitting TRBD2. The junction had 6 bases not matched to a gene; V was cut back by 4 bases and J by 6 bases. This CDR3 is built from 14 residues. Germline CDR1 is SQVTM and CDR2 is ANQGSEA. The CDR3 loop reads CSVVSLAGGKTQYF. CDR3 nucleotide sequence: TGCAGCGTTGTTTCACTAGCGGGAGGAAAGACCCAGTACTTC.

This clonotype was recorded many times. The chain combines TRBV12-3 or TRBV12-4 with TRBJ1-3; D ambiguous. The length of the CDR3 is 13 residues. Between the trimmed V and J ends, which lost 6 bases and 1 base, there was a span of 7 bases. In DNA, the CDR3 is TGTGCCAGCAGGAGCGGTTCTGGAAACACCATATATTTT. Protein product: CASRSGSGNTIYF.

The chain uses TRBV5-1 and TRBJ2-3, with D hard to call. CDR3 size: 11 residues. Between the trimmed V and J ends, which lost 5 bases and 6 bases, there was a span of 7 bases. Germline V gene data show CDR1 as SGHRS and CDR2 as YFSETQ. CDR3 protein: CASRVRDTQYF. The CDR3 DNA reads as TGCGCCAGCAGAGTTAGGGATACGCAGTATTTT.

This chain connects TRBV5-1 to TRBJ2-3; 9 bases line up with TRBD2. CDR3 length equals 15 residues. The J segment lost 1 base and the V segment lost 4 bases, leaving 4 bases of the junction unmatched. Germline CDR1 is SGHRS and CDR2 is YFSETQ. In nucleotides, the CDR3 is TGCGCCAGCAGCCCGCTAGCGGGACGCACAGATACGCAGTATTTT. Amino acids: CASSPLAGRTDTQYF.

This clonotype was picked up a small number of times. The V and J genes are TRBV5-1 and TRBJ2-5; D is possibly TRBD2 (5 bases). Between the trimmed V and J ends, which lost 3 bases and 2 bases, there was a span of 11 bases. Per the germline V gene, CDR1 is SGHRS and CDR2 is YFSETQ. This CDR3 has 14 residues. CDR3 bases: TGCGCCAGCAGCTCTCGACTACCACAAGAGACCCAGTACTTC. Translating gives CASSSRLPQETQYF.

The chain employs TRBV7-2 and TRBJ2-5; D not certain. Germline lookup yields CDR1 SGHTA and CDR2 FQGNSA. Trimming pared 1 base from V and 0 bases from J, leaving 6 bases between. This CDR3 spans 14 amino acids. CDR3 protein: CASSLDGYQETQYF. As DNA, the CDR3 is TGTGCCAGCAGCTTAGATGGCTACCAAGAGACCCAGTACTTC.

The rearrangement links TRBV25-1 to TRBJ2-7; D possibly matches TRBD1 or TRBD2 (6 bases each). The germline V and J ends were trimmed by 1 base and 3 bases, with 10 bases remaining between them. The length of the CDR3 is 14 residues. Looked up from germline, CDR1 is MGHDK and CDR2 is SYGVNS. This CDR3 is CASSEWKGGYEQYF. The CDR3 DNA is TGTGCCAGCAGTGAATGGAAGGGGGGCTACGAGCAGTACTTC.

This clonotype came up a few times. The J gene is TRBJ1-3, the V gene TRBV20-1, with D perhaps matching TRBD1 (6 bases). The germline V and J ends were trimmed by 6 bases and 1 base, with 13 bases remaining between them. Germline V gives CDR1 DFQATT, CDR2 SNEGSKA (reference sequence). CDR3 length equals 14 residues. The CDR3 DNA sequence: TGCAGTGCGCATGATCAGGGGTCTGGAAACACCATATATTTT. It encodes CSAHDQGSGNTIYF.

This clonotype was seen many times. This chain connects TRBV4-1 to TRBJ1-1, with D perhaps matching TRBD1 (6 bases). Trimming stripped 4 bases from V and 2 bases from J, with 17 bases between. CDR1 and CDR2 from the germline V gene are MGHRA and YSYEKL. The CDR3 has 16 residues. The CDR3 DNA sequence: TGCGCCAGCAGCCTGTTGGCAGGGGTGGGTAACACTGAAGCTTTCTTT. Amino acid sequence: CASSLLAGVGNTEAFF.

This chain links TRBV7-9 with TRBJ2-3; perhaps TRBD2 as D (6 bases). V was shortened by 5 bases and J by 8 bases, with 20 bases between the two germline ends. Germline V lookup: CDR1 SEHNR, CDR2 FQNEAQ (reference sequence). The CDR3 contains 15 residues. CDR3: CASSRHRDLLVTQYF. In DNA form, the CDR3 reads TGTGCCAGCAGCCGCCACCGGGACTTGCTTGTTACGCAGTATTTT.

This clonotype has more than one count but fewer than ten. This chain links TRBV6-2 or TRBV6-3 with TRBJ2-7, with 7 bases fitting TRBD2. Losses at the gene ends were 2 bases for V and 7 bases for J; bases not matched to a gene: 5. This CDR3 contains 13 residues. The germline V gene has CDR1 MNHEY and CDR2 SVGEGT. CDR3 DNA sequence: TGTGCCAGCAGTTACCCCGGACTAGGTGAGCAGTACTTC. Translation gives CASSYPGLGEQYF.

The chain has TRBV29-1 and TRBJ2-3; D ambiguous. This CDR3 is built from 15 residues. The ends were cut back, 4 bases at V and 0 bases at J, with 14 bases in the middle. CDR1 is SQVTM and CDR2 is ANQGSEA in the germline V gene. The CDR3 DNA reads as TGCAGCGTTGTCGTCGACCCGGGCAGCACAGATACGCAGTATTTT. The encoded protein is CSVVVDPGSTDTQYF.

This clonotype appeared many times. The chain links TRBV28 to TRBJ1-4; D might be TRBD1 (5 bases). Germline CDR1 reads MDHEN; CDR2 reads SYDVKM. The CDR3 is made up of 14 amino acids. V lost 6 bases, J lost 4 bases, and 12 bases lay in between. The CDR3 region is CASSLGLNNEKLFF. The CDR3 DNA is TGTGCCAGCAGCCTGGGACTGAATAATGAAAAACTGTTTTTT. The whole variable domain, filled in from reference TRBV28 and TRBJ1-4, reads DVKVTQSSRYLVKRTGEKVFLECVQDMDHENMFWYRQDPGLGLRLIYFSYDVKMKEKGDIPEGYSVSREKKERFSLILESASTNQTSMYLCASSLGLNNEKLFFGSGTQLSVL.

This clonotype was observed a single time. This chain links TRBV7-9 with TRBJ2-5, with 8 bases identical to TRBD2. V lost 4 bases to trimming and J lost 2 bases; unmatched junction nucleotides: 3. The germline V gene has CDR1 SEHNR and CDR2 FQNEAQ (reference sequence). The CDR3 sequence is 14 residues long. The CDR3 DNA follows: TGTGCCAGCAGCTCAGCGGGAGCGCAAGAGACCCAGTACTTC. Its protein product is CASSSAGAQETQYF.

Many counts were recorded for this clonotype. CDR3 nucleotide sequence: TGTGCCACCACAGGGACCGTTGGCACAGATACGCAGTATTTT. It encodes CATTGTVGTDTQYF. The gene calls are TRBV10-3 and TRBJ2-3; possible D gene TRBD1, 6 bases. The CDR3 loop spans 14 amino acids. The ends were cut back, 10 bases at V and 1 base at J, with 15 bases in the middle. The V gene's germline CDR1 is ENHRY and CDR2 SYGVKD.

The chain recombines TRBV6-5 with TRBJ1-5, with D hard to call. Deletions cut 2 bases from V and 7 bases from J, with 12 bases between. The CDR3 totals 14 residues. CDR1 and CDR2 from the germline V gene are MNHEY and SVGAGI. In nucleotides, the CDR3 is TGTGCCAGCAGTTACCTGGGTTACGGACAGCCCCAGCATTTT. Translated: CASSYLGYGQPQHF.

This chain joins TRBV6-1 and TRBJ1-4; possibly TRBD1 for D (5 bases). The V gene's germline CDR1 is MNHNS and CDR2 SASEGT. V was shortened by 3 bases and J by 4 bases, with 12 bases between the two germline ends. The CDR3 spans 15 residues. The DNA of the CDR3 is TGTGCCAGCAGTGACGAGGGGTTCGGTAATGAAAAACTGTTTTTT. Residues: CASSDEGFGNEKLFF.

The V gene is TRBV20-1, the J gene TRBJ2-3; D not certain. The germline V gene has CDR1 DFQATT and CDR2 SNEGSKA (reference sequence). The V and J ends lost 5 bases and 3 bases respectively, with 6 bases between them. The CDR3 length is 11 residues. The CDR3: CSAATTDTQYF. The CDR3 DNA is TGCAGTGCTGCCACAACAGATACGCAGTATTTT.